This TCR beta chain was recovered during a study of T cells in Graves' hyperthyroidism and ophthalmopathy. RNA transcripts were the template for amplifying TCR beta CDR3 regions. First-round RT-PCR with HTBI primers amplified the TCR CDR3 region. TCRdb independently ran MiXCR on the multiplex PCR reads; one entry per CDR3 protein. Of around 400,000 distinct CDR3 sequences listed, about 15% are singletons. The CDR3 sequence is 13 residues long. Trimming left V 0 bases short and J 8 bases short, with 7 bases between. Germline CDR1 MNHEY, CDR2 SVGAGI. The PBMCs were taken from approximately 9 ml of fresh peripheral blood.

The chain combines TRBV6-5 with TRBJ2-2; D remains ambiguous. The sequenced sample was blood. The clonotype comes from a woman under 30 with Graves' hyperthyroidism that later progressed to Graves' ophthalmopathy. CDR3: CASSYSFLGELFF. The CDR3 DNA is TGTGCCAGCAGTTACTCGTTCCTAGGGGAGCTGTTTTTT.